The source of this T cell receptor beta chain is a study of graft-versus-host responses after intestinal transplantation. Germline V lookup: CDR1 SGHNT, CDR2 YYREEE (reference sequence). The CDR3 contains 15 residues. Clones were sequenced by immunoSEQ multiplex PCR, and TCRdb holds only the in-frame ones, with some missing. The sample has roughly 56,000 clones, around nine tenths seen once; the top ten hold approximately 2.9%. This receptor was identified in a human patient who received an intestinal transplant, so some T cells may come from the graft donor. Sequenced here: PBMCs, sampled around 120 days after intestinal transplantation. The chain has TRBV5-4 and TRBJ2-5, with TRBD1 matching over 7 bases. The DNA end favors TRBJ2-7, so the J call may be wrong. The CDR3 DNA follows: TGTGCCAGCAGCTTGGCTGGGACAGTCTCCTACGAGCAGTACTTC. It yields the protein CASSLAGTVSYEQYF.